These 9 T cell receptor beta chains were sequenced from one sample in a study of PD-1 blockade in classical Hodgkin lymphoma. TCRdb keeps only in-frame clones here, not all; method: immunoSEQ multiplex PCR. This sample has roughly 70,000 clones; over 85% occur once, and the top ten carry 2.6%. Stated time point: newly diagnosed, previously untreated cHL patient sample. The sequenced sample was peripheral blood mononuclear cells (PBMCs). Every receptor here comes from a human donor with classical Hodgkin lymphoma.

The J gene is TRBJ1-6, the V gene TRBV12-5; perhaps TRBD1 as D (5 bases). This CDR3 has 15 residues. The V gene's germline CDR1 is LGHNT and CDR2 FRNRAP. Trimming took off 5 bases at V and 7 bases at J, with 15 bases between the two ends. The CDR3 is CASGPGGRKNSPLHF. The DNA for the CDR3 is TGTGCTAGTGGTCCGGGGGGACGGAAAAATTCACCCCTCCACTTT.

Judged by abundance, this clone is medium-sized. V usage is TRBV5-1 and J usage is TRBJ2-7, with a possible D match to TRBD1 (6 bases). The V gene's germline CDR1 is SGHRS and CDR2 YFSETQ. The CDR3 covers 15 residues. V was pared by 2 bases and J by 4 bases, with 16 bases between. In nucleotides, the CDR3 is TGCGCCAGCAGCTTAGCCGGGACACCTAATTACGAGCAGTACTTC. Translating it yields CASSLAGTPNYEQYF.

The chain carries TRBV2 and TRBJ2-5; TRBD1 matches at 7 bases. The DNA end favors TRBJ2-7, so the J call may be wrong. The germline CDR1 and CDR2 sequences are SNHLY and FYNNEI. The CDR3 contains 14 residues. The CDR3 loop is CASKGTVNSYEQYF. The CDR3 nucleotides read TGTGCCAGCAAGGGGACAGTAAACTCCTACGAGCAGTACTTC.

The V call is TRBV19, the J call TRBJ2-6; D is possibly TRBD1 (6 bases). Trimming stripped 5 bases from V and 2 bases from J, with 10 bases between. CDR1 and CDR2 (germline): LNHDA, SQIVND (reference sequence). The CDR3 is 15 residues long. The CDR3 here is CASSSQGPGANVLTF. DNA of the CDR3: TGTGCCAGTAGTTCTCAGGGGCCTGGGGCCAACGTCCTGACTTTC.

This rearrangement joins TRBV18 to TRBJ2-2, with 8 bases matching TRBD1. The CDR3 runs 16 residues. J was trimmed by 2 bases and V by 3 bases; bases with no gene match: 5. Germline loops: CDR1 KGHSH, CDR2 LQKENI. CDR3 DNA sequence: TGTGCCAGCTCACCGCTACAGGGGGGAAACACCGGGGAGCTGTTTTTT. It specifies CASSPLQGGNTGELFF.

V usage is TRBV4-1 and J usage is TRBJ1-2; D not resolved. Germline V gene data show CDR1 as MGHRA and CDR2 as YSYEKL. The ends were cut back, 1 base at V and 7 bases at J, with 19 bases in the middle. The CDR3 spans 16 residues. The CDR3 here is CASSQAEGWAPRGYTF. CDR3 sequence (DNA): TGCGCCAGCAGCCAAGCCGAGGGATGGGCGCCGCGTGGCTACACCTTC.

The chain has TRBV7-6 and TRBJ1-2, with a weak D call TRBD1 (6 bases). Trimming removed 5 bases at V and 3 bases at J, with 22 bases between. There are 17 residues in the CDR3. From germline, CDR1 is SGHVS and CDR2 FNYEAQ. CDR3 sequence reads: CASSRTSLTGAHYGYTF. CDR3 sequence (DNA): TGTGCCAGCAGCCGTACCTCTTTGACGGGGGCACACTATGGCTACACCTTC.

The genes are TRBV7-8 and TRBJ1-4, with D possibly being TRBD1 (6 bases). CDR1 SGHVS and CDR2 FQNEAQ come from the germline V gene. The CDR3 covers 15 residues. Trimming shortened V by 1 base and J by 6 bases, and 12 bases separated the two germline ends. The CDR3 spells CASSLESTGYEKLFF. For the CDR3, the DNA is TGTGCCAGCAGCTTAGAGTCCACAGGGTATGAAAAACTGTTTTTT.

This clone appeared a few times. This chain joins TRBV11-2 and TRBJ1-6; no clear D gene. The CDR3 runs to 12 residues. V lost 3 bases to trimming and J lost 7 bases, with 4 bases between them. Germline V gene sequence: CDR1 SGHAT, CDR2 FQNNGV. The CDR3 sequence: CASSFTNSPLHF. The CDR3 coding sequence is TGTGCCAGCAGCTTTACAAATTCACCCCTCCACTTT.